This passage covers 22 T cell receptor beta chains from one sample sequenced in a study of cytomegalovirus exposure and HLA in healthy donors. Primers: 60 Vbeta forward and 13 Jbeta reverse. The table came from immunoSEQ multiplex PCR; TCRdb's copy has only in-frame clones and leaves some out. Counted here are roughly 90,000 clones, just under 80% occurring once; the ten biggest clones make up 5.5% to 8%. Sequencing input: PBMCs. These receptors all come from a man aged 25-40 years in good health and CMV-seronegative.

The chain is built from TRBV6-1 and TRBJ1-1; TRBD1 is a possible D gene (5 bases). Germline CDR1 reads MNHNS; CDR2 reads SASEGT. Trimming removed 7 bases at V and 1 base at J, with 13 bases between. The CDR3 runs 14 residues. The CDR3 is CASIEGQGNTEAFF. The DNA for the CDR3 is TGTGCCAGCATCGAAGGGCAGGGGAACACTGAAGCTTTCTTT.

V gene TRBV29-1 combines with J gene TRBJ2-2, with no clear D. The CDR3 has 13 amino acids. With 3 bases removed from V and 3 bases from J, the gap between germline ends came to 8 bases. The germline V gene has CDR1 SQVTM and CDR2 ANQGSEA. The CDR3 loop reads CSVDRHDTGELFF. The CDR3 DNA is TGCAGCGTTGATAGACATGACACCGGGGAGCTGTTTTTT.

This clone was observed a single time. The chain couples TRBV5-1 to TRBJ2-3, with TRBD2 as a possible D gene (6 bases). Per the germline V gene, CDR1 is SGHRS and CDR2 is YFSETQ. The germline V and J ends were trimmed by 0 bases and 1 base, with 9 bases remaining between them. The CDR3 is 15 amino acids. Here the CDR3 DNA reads TGCGCCAGCAGCTTGGGTGGCGGGGGCACAGATACGCAGTATTTT. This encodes CASSLGGGGTDTQYF.

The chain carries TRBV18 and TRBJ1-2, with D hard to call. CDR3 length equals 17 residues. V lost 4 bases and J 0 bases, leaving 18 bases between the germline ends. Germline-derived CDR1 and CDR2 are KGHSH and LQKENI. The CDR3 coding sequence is TGTGCCAGCTCACGCGACGCGTCTCTGGGCGCTAACTATGGCTACACCTTC. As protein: CASSRDASLGANYGYTF.

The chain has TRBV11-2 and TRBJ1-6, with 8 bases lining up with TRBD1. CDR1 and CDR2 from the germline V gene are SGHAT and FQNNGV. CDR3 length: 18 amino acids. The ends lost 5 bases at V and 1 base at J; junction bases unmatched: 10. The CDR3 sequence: CASSIQGGFGSYNSPLHF. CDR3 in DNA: TGTGCCAGCAGCATACAGGGGGGATTCGGTTCCTATAATTCACCCCTCCACTTT.

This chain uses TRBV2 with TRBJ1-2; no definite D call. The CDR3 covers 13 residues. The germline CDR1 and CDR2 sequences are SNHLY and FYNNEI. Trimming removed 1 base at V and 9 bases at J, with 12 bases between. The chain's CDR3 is CASSEDEGLSYTF. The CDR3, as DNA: TGTGCCAGCAGTGAAGACGAAGGACTGAGCTACACCTTC.

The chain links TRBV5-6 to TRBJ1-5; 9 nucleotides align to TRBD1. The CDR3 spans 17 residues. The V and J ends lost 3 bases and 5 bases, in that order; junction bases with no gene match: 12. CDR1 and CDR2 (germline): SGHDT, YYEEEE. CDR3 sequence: CASSYKGQDRGDQPQHF. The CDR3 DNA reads TGTGCCAGCAGCTACAAAGGACAGGACAGGGGTGATCAGCCCCAGCATTTT.

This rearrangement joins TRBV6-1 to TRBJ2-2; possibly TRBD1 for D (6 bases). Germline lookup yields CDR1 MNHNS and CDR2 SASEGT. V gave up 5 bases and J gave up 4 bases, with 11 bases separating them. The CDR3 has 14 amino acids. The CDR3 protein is CASSIRTVTGELFF. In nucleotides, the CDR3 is TGTGCCAGCAGTATTCGGACAGTCACCGGGGAGCTGTTTTTT.

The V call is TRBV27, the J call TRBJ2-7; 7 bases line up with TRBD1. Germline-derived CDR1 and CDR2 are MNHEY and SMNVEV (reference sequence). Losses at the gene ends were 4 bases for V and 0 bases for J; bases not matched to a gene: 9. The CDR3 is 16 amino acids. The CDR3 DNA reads TGTGCCAGCAGTTGGGGCAGGGGGATGGCCTCCTACGAGCAGTACTTC. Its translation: CASSWGRGMASYEQYF.

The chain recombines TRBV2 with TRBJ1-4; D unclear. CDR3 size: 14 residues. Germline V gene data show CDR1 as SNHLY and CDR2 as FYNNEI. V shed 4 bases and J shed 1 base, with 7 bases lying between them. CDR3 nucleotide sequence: TGTGCCAGCAGTGTGGAGGGAACTAATGAAAAACTGTTTTTT. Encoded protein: CASSVEGTNEKLFF.

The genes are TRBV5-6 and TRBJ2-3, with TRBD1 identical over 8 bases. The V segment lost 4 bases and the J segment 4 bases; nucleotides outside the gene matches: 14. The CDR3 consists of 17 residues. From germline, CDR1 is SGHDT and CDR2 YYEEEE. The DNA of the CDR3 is TGTGCCAGCAGCCTGGGGGGCAGGGGGCGCATTTCAGATACGCAGTATTTT. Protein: CASSLGGRGRISDTQYF.

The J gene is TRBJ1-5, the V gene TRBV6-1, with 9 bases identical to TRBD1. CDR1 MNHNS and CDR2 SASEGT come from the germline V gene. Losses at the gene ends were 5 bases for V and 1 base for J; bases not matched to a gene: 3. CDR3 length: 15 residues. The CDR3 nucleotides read TGTGCCAGCAGTCAGGGACAGGGCAGCAATCAGCCCCAGCATTTT. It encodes CASSQGQGSNQPQHF.

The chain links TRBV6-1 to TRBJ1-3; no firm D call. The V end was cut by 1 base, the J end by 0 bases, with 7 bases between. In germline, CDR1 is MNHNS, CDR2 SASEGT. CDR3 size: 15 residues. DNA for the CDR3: TGTGCCAGCAGTGAAGGTCCCTTCTCTGGAAACACCATATATTTT. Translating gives CASSEGPFSGNTIYF.

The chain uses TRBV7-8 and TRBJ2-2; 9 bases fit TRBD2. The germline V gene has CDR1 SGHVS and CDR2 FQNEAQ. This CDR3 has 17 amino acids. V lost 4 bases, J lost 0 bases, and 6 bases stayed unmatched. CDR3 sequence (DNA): TGTGCCAGCAGCTCACTACTAGCGGGTACGAACACCGGGGAGCTGTTTTTT. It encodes CASSSLLAGTNTGELFF.

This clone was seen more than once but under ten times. The CDR3 protein is CASSLGTEVYEQYF. CDR3 in DNA: TGTGCCAGCAGCTTAGGGACAGAGGTCTACGAGCAGTACTTC. The chain has TRBV7-9 and TRBJ2-7; D may be TRBD1 (6 bases). The germline gives CDR1 SEHNR, CDR2 FQNEAQ (reference sequence). V gave up 1 base and J gave up 3 bases, with 10 bases separating them. CDR3 length equals 14 residues.

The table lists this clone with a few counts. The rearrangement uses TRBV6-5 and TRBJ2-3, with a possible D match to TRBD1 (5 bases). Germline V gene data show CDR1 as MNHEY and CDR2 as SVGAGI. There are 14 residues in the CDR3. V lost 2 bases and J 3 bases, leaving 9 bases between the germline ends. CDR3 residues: CASSYGQGTDTQYF. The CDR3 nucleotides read TGTGCCAGCAGTTACGGCCAGGGAACAGATACGCAGTATTTT.

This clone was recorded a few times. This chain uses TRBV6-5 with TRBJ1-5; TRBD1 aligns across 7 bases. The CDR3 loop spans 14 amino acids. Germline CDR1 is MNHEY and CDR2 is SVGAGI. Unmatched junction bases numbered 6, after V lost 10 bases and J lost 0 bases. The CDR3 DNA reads TGTGCCACCGAGACAGGGAATAGCAATCAGCCCCAGCATTTT. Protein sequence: CATETGNSNQPQHF.

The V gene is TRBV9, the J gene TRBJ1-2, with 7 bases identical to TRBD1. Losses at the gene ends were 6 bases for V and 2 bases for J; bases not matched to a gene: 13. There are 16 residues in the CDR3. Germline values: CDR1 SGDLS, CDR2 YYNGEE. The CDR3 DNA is TGTGCCAGCAACTTAGATAGACAGGGTTCCAACTATGGCTACACCTTC. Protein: CASNLDRQGSNYGYTF.

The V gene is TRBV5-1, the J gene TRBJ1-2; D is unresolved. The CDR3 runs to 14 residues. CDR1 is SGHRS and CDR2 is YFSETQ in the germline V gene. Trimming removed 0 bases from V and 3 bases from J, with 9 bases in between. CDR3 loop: CASSLAGGDYGYTF. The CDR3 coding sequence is TGCGCCAGCAGCTTGGCTGGAGGCGACTATGGCTACACCTTC. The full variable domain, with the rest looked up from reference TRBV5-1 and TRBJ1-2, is KAGVTQTPRYLIKTRGQQVTLSCSPISGHRSVSWYQQTPGQGLQFLFEYFSETQRNKGNFPGRFSGRQFSNSRSEMNVSTLELGDSALYLCASSLAGGDYGYTFGSGTRLTVV.

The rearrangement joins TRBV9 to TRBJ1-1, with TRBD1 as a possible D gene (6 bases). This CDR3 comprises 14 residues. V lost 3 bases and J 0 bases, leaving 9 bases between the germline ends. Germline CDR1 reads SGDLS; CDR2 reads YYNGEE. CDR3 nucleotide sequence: TGTGCCAGCAGCGCCGGACAGATGAACACTGAAGCTTTCTTT. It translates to CASSAGQMNTEAFF.

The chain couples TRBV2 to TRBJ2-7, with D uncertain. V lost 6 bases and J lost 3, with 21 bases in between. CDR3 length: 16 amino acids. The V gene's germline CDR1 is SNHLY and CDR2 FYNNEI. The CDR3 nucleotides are TGTGCCAGCAGGAGTCGTTTCGTAGTCCTAAACTACGAGCAGTACTTC. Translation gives CASRSRFVVLNYEQYF. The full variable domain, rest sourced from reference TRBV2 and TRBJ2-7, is EPEVTQTPSHQVTQMGQEVILRCVPISNHLYFYWYRQILGQKVEFLVSFYNNEISEKSEIFDDQFSVERPDGSNFTLKIRSTKLEDSAMYFCASRSRFVVLNYEQYFGPGTRLTVT.

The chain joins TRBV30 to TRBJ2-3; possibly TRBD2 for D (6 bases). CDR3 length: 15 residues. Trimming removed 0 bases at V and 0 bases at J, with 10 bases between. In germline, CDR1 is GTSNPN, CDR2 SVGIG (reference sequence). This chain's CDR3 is CAWSVGLPSTDTQYF. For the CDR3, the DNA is TGTGCCTGGAGTGTAGGACTACCGAGCACAGATACGCAGTATTTT.